The entry below describes one TCR beta chain. Its antigen remains unknown. The CDR3 totals 15 residues. The V gene's germline CDR1 is SGHVS and CDR2 FQNEAQ. V lost 1 base and J lost 3, with 9 bases in between. The PCR made use of 60 Vbeta and 13 Jbeta primers. TCRdb's table, derived via immunoSEQ multiplex PCR, lists solely in-frame clones and lacks some. The sample lists about 99,000 clones, 75% to 85% occurring once. These data come from a study of cytomegalovirus exposure and HLA in healthy donors. About the study: Researchers found that roughly 81% of 350 to 500 genotyped donors fell within the Caucasian-associated ancestry cluster. Notes on the study in general: A cluster of highly shared sequence variants was likely a sequencing artifact.

The chain uses TRBV7-8 and TRBJ1-4; D remains ambiguous. Material: PBMCs. The sequence was obtained from a male donor in good health and CMV-seropositive. CDR3 in DNA: TGTGCCAGCAGCTTAGTCCCAGGTGCTAATGAAAAACTGTTTTTT. Encoded protein: CASSLVPGANEKLFF.